The TCR beta chain under discussion was sequenced for a study of T-cell memory formation after mild COVID-19. Findings and limits, study-wide: Certain responding clones were present in pre-infection memory, suggesting participation of cross-reactive memory.

This clonotype occurred a few times. Its antigen is undetermined. The germline V gene encodes CDR1 ENHRY and CDR2 SYGVKD. The CDR3 totals 14 residues. V lost 7 bases and J lost 0, with 9 bases in between. TCRdb passed the 5' RACE reads through MiXCR, listing each CDR3 protein once. The sample records roughly 200,000 distinct CDR3 sequences, 16% being singletons. The sequence was obtained from an adult woman who had mild COVID-19 (a few samples of this study predate the infection). Cell type and time point are not known. The V gene is TRBV10-3, the J gene TRBJ1-4, with D perhaps TRBD1 (5 bases). Sequencing used PBMCs or a T cell subset sorted from them (not recorded which). CDR3 loop: CAIKQDATNEKLFF. In DNA, the CDR3 is TGTGCCATCAAACAGGACGCAACTAATGAAAAACTGTTTTTT.